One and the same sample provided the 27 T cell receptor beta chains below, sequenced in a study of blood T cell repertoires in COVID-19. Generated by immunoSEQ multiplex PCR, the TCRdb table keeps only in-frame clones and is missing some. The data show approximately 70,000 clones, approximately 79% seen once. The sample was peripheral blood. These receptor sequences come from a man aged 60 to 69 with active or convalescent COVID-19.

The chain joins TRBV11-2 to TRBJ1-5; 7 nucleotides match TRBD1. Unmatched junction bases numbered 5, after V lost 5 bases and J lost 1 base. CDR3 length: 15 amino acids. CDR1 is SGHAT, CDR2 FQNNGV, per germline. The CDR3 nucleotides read TGTGCCAGCAGCCCGGGGACAGTAAGCAATCAGCCCCAGCATTTT. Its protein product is CASSPGTVSNQPQHF.

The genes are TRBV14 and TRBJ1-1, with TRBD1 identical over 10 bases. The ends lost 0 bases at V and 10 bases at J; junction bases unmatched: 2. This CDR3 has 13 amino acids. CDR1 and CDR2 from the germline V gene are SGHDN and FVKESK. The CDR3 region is CASSQERDRGAFF. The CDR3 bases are TGTGCCAGCAGCCAAGAAAGGGACAGGGGAGCTTTCTTT.

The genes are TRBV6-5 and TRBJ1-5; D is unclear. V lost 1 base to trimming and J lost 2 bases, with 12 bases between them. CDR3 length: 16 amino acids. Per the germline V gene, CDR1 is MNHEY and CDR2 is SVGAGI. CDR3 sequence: CASSYLGRGGNQPQHF. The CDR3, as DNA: TGTGCCAGCAGTTACTTAGGACGGGGAGGCAATCAGCCCCAGCATTTT.

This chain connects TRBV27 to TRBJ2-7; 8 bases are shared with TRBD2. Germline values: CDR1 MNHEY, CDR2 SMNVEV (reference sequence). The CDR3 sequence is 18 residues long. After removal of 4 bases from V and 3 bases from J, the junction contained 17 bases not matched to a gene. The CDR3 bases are TGTGCCAGCAGTTCCCCGCATCTCTTAGCGGGGAGAATCTACGAGCAGTACTTC. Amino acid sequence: CASSSPHLLAGRIYEQYF.

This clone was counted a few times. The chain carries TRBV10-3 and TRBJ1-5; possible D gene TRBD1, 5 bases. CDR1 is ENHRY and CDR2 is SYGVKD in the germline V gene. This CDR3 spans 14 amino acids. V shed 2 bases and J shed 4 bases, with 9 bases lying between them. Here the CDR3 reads CAISEGTENQPQHF. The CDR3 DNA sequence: TGTGCCATCAGTGAGGGGACTGAAAATCAGCCCCAGCATTTT.

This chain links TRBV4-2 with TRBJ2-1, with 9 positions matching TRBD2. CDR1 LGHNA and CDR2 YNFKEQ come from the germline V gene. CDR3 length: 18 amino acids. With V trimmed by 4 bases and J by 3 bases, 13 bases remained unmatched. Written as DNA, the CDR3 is TGTGCCAGCAGCCCCCCGCGGAGCGGGGGGTCGCACTACAATGAGCAGTTCTTC. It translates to CASSPPRSGGSHYNEQFF.

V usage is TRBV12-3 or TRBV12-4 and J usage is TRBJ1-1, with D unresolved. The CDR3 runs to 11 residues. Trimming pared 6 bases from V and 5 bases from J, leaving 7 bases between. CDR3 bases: TGTGCCAGCAGGATGAGGACTGAAGCTTTCTTT. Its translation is CASRMRTEAFF.

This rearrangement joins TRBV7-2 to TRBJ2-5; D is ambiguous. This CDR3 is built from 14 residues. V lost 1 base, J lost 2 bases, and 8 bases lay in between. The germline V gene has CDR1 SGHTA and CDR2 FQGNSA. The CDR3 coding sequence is TGTGCCAGCAGCTTAGGTTTCAGACAAGAGACCCAGTACTTC. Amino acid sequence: CASSLGFRQETQYF.

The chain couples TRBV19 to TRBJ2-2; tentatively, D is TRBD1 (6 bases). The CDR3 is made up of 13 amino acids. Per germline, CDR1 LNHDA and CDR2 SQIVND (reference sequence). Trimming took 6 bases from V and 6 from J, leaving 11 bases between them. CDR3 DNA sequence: TGTGCCAGTAGGCAGACAGGCCCCGGGGAGCTGTTTTTT. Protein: CASRQTGPGELFF.

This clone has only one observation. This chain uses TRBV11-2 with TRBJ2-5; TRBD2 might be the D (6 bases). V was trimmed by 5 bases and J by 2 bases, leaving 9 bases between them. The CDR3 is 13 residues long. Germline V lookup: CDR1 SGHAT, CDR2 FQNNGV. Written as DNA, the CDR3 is TGTGCCAGCAGCGTGGGACTTCAAGAGACCCAGTACTTC. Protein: CASSVGLQETQYF.

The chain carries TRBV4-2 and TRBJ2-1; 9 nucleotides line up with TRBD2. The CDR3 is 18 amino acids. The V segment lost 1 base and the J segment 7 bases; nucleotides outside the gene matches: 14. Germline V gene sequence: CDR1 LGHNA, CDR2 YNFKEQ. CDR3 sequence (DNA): TGTGCCAGCAGCCAAGCCGGGTTCGCGGGGGGGCTAGGGAATGAGCAGTTCTTC. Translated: CASSQAGFAGGLGNEQFF.

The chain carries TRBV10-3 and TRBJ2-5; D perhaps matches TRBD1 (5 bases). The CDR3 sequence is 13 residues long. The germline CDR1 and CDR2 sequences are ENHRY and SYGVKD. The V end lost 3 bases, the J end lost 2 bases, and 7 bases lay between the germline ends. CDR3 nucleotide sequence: TGTGCCATCAGTGAAAACAGGCAAGAGACCCAGTACTTC. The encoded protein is CAISENRQETQYF.

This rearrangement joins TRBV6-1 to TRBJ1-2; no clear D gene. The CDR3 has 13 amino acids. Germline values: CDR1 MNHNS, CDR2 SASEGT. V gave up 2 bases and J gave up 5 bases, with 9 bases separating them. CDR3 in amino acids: CASSELADYGYTF. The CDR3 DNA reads TGTGCCAGCAGTGAATTGGCAGATTATGGCTACACCTTC.

The CDR3 loop is CASSRGELDEQFF. The CDR3 bases are TGTGCCAGCAGCCGGGGGGAGCTCGATGAGCAGTTCTTC. V gene TRBV5-6 combines with J gene TRBJ2-1, with 7 bases that match TRBD2. The length of the CDR3 is 13 residues. J lost 8 bases, V lost 4 bases, and 6 bases had no gene match. Per the germline V gene, CDR1 is SGHDT and CDR2 is YYEEEE.

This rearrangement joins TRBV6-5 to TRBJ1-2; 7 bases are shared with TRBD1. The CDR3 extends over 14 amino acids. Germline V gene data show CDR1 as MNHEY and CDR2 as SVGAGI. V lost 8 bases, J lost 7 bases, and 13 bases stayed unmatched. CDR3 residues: CASSSNRGLFGYTF. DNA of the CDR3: TGTGCCAGCTCCTCAAACAGGGGACTTTTTGGCTACACCTTC.

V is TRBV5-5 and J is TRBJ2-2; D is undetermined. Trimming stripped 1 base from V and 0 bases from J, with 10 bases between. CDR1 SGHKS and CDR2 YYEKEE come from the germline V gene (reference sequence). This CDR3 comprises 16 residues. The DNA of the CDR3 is TGTGCCAGCAGCTTGTTCTGGGCCGCGAACACCGGGGAGCTGTTTTTT. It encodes CASSLFWAANTGELFF.

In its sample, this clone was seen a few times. CDR3 protein: CASSIEVVGEQYF. The CDR3 nucleotides read TGTGCCAGTAGTATCGAGGTGGTCGGCGAGCAGTACTTC. The J gene is TRBJ2-7, the V gene TRBV19; D is unclear. Germline values: CDR1 LNHDA, CDR2 SQIVND (reference sequence). The CDR3 covers 13 residues. V lost 3 bases and J lost 6, with 12 bases in between.

The CDR3 nucleotides are TGCGCCAGCAGCCCAAGGACTAGCGGGGGGCTTGACACAGATACGCAGTATTTT. Translating it yields CASSPRTSGGLDTDTQYF. The chain joins TRBV4-1 to TRBJ2-3, with 14 nucleotides matching TRBD2. In germline, CDR1 is MGHRA, CDR2 YSYEKL. The CDR3 length is 18 residues. V lost 4 bases to trimming and J lost 2 bases; unmatched junction nucleotides: 8.

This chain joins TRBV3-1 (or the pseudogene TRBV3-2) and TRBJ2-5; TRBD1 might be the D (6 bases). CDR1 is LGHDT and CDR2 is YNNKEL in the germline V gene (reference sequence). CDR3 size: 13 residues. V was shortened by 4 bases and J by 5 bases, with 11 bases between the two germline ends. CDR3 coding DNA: TGTGCCAGCAGCCCCAGGGGTTGGGAGACCCAGTACTTC. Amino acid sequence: CASSPRGWETQYF.

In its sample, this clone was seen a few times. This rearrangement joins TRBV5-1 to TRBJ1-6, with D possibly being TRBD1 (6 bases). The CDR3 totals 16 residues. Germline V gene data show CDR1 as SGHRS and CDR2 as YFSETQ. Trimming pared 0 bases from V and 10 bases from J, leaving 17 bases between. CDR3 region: CASSLGEQGGISPLHF. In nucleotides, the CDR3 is TGCGCCAGCAGCTTGGGGGAACAGGGAGGGATATCACCCCTCCACTTT.

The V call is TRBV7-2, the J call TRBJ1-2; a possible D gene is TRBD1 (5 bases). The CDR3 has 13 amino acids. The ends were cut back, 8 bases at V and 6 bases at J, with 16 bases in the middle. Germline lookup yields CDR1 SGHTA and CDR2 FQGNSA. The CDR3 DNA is TGTGCCAGCTCCTGGGGTCTCAGGGATGGCTACACCTTC. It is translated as CASSWGLRDGYTF.

The CDR3 loop is CASSVAGNEANYGYTF. In DNA form, the CDR3 reads TGTGCCAGCAGCGTAGCCGGGAATGAAGCTAACTATGGCTACACCTTC. This chain joins TRBV9 and TRBJ1-2; unclear D gene. CDR3 length: 16 amino acids. Trimming cost V 0 bases and J 0 bases, with 12 bases left between them. Germline loops: CDR1 SGDLS, CDR2 YYNGEE.

The CDR3 loop is CASSQIGSGTGELFNYGYTF. The CDR3 DNA is TGTGCCAGCAGCCAAATCGGATCCGGGACAGGAGAACTCTTTAACTATGGCTACACCTTC. The chain combines TRBV4-2 with TRBJ1-2, with 8 bases aligning to TRBD1. Per the germline V gene, CDR1 is LGHNA and CDR2 is YNFKEQ. With 2 bases clipped from V and 1 base from J, the junction kept 18 bases outside the gene matches. The CDR3 sequence is 20 residues long.

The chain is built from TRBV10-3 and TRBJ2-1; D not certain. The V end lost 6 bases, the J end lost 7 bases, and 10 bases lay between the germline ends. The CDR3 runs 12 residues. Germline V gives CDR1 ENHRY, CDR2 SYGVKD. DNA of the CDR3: TGTGCCATCAGCTTCCGCGCGAATGAGCAGTTCTTC. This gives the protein CAISFRANEQFF.

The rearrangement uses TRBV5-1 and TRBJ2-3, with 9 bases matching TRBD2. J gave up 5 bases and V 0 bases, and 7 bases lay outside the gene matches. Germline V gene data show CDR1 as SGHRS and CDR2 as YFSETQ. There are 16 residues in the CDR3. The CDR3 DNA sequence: TGCGCCAGCAGCTTGGGTGGCGGACTAGCGAAAGATACGCAGTATTTT. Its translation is CASSLGGGLAKDTQYF.

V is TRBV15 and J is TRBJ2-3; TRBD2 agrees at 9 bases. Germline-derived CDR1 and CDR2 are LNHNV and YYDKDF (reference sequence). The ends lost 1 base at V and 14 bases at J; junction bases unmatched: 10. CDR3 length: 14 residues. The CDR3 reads CATSRVNSGGPSYF. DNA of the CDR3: TGTGCCACCAGCAGAGTTAATAGCGGGGGCCCATCGTATTTT.

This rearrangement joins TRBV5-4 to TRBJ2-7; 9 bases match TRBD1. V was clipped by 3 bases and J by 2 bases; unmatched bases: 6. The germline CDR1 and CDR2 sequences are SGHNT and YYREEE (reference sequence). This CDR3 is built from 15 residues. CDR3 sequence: CASSSNRDRAYEQYF. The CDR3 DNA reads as TGTGCCAGCAGCTCGAACCGGGACAGGGCCTACGAGCAGTACTTC.